The clone carrying this T cell receptor beta chain was counted at least ten times. J was trimmed by 3 bases and V by 3 bases; bases with no gene match: 9. The CDR3 consists of 16 residues. The data were taken from a study of patients and donors after allogeneic stem cell transplantation. MiXCR, applied by TCRdb to the RT-PCR reads, yields one record per CDR3 protein. Found here are roughly 880,000 distinct CDR3 sequences, about 20% of them singletons; the top ten hold 5.5% to 6.5%. This chain connects TRBV12-3 or TRBV12-4 to TRBJ2-7; 9 positions match TRBD2. The source of this sequence is a human donor who was either an allogeneic HSCT recipient or a stem cell or donor lymphocyte infusion donor (not recorded which). It is not recorded whose cells these are; they may come from a transplant donor. Material for sequencing was blood, either unsorted or a sorted T cell fraction (not recorded which). CDR3 DNA: TGTGCCAGCAGTTTGAGAAGCGGGGGGCCAAACTACGAGCAGTACTTC. This codes for CASSLRSGGPNYEQYF.